This T cell receptor beta chain comes out of a study of blood T cell repertoires in COVID-19. For the study at large: The origin of the acute and convalescent COVID-19 samples was the United States, Italy and Spain. T cells, B-cell-depleted T cells, or PBMCs provided the cDNA or gDNA that served as material.

Allocation to cohorts depended on clinical history reported by the participants. Germline CDR1 and CDR2: KGHSH and LQKENI. This CDR3 spans 14 amino acids. Trimming cost V 0 bases and J 4 bases, with 9 bases left between them. Per the original data handling: Estimates of nucleated cell counts were drawn from the amplification of reference gene primers. Only in-frame clones appear in the TCRdb table, and some are missing; sequencing was by immunoSEQ multiplex PCR. V and J calls and clone size are copied from that table; D and trimming were computed from the DNA. Of roughly 220,000 clones in the sample, 80% are singletons; the top ten hold approximately 4.3%.

This sequence joins TRBV18 and TRBJ1-2; tentatively, D is TRBD1 (6 bases). Material for sequencing was PBMCs or T cells enriched from blood (not recorded which). This clonotype was obtained from a man aged 30 to 45 with acute COVID-19. The CDR3 DNA is TGTGCCAGCTCACCACCCGGACAGCTCTATGGCTACACCTTC. It yields the protein CASSPPGQLYGYTF.